This T cell receptor beta chain appears in the sequencing data of a study of T cell responses to AZD1222 COVID-19 vaccine. Germline CDR1 reads MNHEY; CDR2 reads SVGEGT. Trimming took 4 bases from V and 2 from J, leaving 15 bases between them. The CDR3 contains 16 residues. Here immunoSEQ multiplex PCR was the method, and the copy in TCRdb shows in-frame clones only, minus some. The sample lists about 140,000 clones; roughly nine tenths were seen once. This sequence joins TRBV6-2 or TRBV6-3 and TRBJ2-1, with D unresolved. This TCR came from an adult who received the MenACWY meningococcal vaccine as a control. The sample was peripheral blood, taken 28 days after the second dose of the MenACWY control vaccine. Here the CDR3 DNA reads TGTGCCAGCAGTTCATTGAGGCCCCGCACCTACAATGAGCAGTTCTTC. Encoded protein: CASSSLRPRTYNEQFF.